This TCR beta chain appears in the sequencing data of a study of T cell responses to AZD1222 COVID-19 vaccine. V was cut by 3 bases and J by 4 bases, with 10 bases left in between. This CDR3 is 13 amino acids long. CDR1 and CDR2 (germline): LNHDA, SQIVND (reference sequence). Samples with a second dose at about 4 or about 12 weeks were pooled together. TCRdb keeps only in-frame clones here, not all; method: immunoSEQ multiplex PCR. The sample has 50,000 to 65,000 clones; 81% are singletons. Details on this clone: The antigen remains undetermined.

Study-level results: Repertoire samples came only from after the peak T cell response. The donor cohort was predominantly white British with a female majority, and clonal diversity may have been underestimated. Receipt of two AZD1222 doses was followed by a rise in Spike-specific TCR breadth and depth.

This TCR came from an adult who received the AZD1222 COVID-19 vaccine. The sequencing used peripheral blood, collected 28 days after the second AZD1222 dose. J is TRBJ2-7 and V is TRBV19; no clear D gene. The CDR3 protein is CASSIHTSYEQYF. The CDR3 DNA reads as TGTGCCAGTAGTATTCATACAAGTTACGAGCAGTACTTC. Complete variable domain (other parts from reference TRBV19 and TRBJ2-7): DGGITQSPKYLFRKEGQNVTLSCEQNLNHDAMYWYRQDPGQGLRLIYYSQIVNDFQKGDIAEGYSVSREKKESFPLTVTSAQKNPTAFYLCASSIHTSYEQYFGPGTRLTVT.